Listed below are T cell receptor beta chains from one sample, sequenced in a study of blood T cell repertoires in COVID-19. Clones were read by immunoSEQ multiplex PCR, and TCRdb kept only the in-frame ones, dropping some. The table includes 46,000 or so clones, around nine tenths detected once. The sequenced sample consisted of peripheral blood. These receptors were collected from a man aged 55 to 70 with active or convalescent COVID-19. CDR3s include the opening cysteine and the closing phenylalanine or tryptophan. A D gene is named only where the DNA matches it firmly. Expanded clones get a size class; other rows say once, few or many, or leave the size out.

>NA|TRBJ2-7|TRBV18|TRBD1
TGTGCCAGCTCATCACAGGGGGAGCCGTACGAGCAGTACTTC
CASSSQGEPYEQYF
>NA|TRBJ2-7|TRBV7-2|TRBD2
TGTGCCAGCAGCTTAGCGGGGGGAGGGAATAGCTTC
CASSLAGGGNSF
>NA|TRBJ1-5|TRBV19|NA
TGTGCCAGTCGACAGAGCAATCAGCCCCAGCATTTT
CASRQSNQPQHF
>hyperexpanded|TRBJ1-3|TRBV29-1|TRBD1
TGCAGCGCAGTGACAGGGGCGGGAAACACCATATATTTT
CSAVTGAGNTIYF
>NA|TRBJ1-5|TRBV6-5|TRBD1
TGTGCCAGCAGCGGTCTAGGGCAGGGGGGTCAGCCCCAGCATTTT
CASSGLGQGGQPQHF
>NA|TRBJ1-6|TRBV16|NA
TGTGCCAGCAGCCACCCGGGGGGAACGTATAATTCACCCCTCCACTTT
CASSHPGGTYNSPLHF
>NA|TRBJ2-1|TRBV12-3/TRBV12-4|NA
TGTGCCAGCAGTTTAATCAGCTACAATGAGCAGTTCTTC
CASSLISYNEQFF
>NA|TRBJ1-6|TRBV30|NA
TGTGCCTGGAGCCCTGGGGGCTACTCACCCCTCCACTTT
CAWSPGGYSPLHF
>NA|TRBJ2-1|TRBV2|TRBD2
TGTGCCAGCAGTGTAGCGGGGGGGTCCTACAATGAGCAGTTCTTC
CASSVAGGSYNEQFF
>NA|TRBJ2-3|TRBV4-2|NA
TGTGCCAGCAGCCAAGAAACGACGGGATCGGGGAGAGATACGCAGTATTTT
CASSQETTGSGRDTQYF
>NA|TRBJ1-2|TRBV2|NA
TGTGCCAGCAGTTCAGGGATGGACTATGGCTACACCTTC
CASSSGMDYGYTF
>NA|TRBJ1-1|TRBV14|TRBD1
TGTGCCAGCAGTCAACTGGACAGGGGCGCGAACACTGAAGCTTTCTTT
CASSQLDRGANTEAFF
>NA|TRBJ2-5|TRBV14|TRBD2
TGTGCCAGCAGCCAAGATGAGCTAGCGGGGCAAGAGACCCAGTACTTC
CASSQDELAGQETQYF
>NA|TRBJ2-5|TRBV10-2|NA
TGCGCCAGCAGTGTAACAGGGCAATGGTACTTC
CASSVTGQWYF
>NA|TRBJ2-3|TRBV7-3|NA
TGTGCCAGCAGCTTGGGTGCAGGGCCCACAGATACGCAGTATTTT
CASSLGAGPTDTQYF
>NA|TRBJ1-6|TRBV10-3|TRBD1
TGTGCCATCAGTGAGAATGTAGGGGACAGGGTCCACTTT
CAISENVGDRVHF
>NA|TRBJ1-6|TRBV19|NA
TGTGCCAGTAGTATGAGCGGGAATTCACCCCTCCACTTT
CASSMSGNSPLHF